Below are 23 T cell receptor beta chains sequenced from a single sample in a study of Ad26.COV2.S vaccination and SARS-CoV-2 variants. Treatment of the sample: over 15 received Ad26.COV2.S at low or high dose, single or two shots; about five received placebo; per-sample allocation not given. Day 63 following the first vaccine or placebo injection was when the samples were taken. Method: immunoSEQ multiplex PCR; TCRdb's copy keeps in-frame clones and lacks some. The sample records fewer than 400,000 clones, roughly nine tenths being singletons. The sequencing here drew on peripheral blood, taken in a trial of Ad26.COV2.S vaccine versus placebo. All receptors come from a person between 18 and 65 years old who received the Ad26.COV2.S COVID-19 vaccine or a placebo.

This chain links TRBV24-1 with TRBJ2-1; 8 bases map to TRBD2. Germline CDR1 is KGHDR and CDR2 is SFDVKD. After removal of 5 bases from V and 8 bases from J, the junction contained 10 bases not matched to a gene. The CDR3 contains 15 residues. The CDR3 spells CATSVSGTSVDEQFF. In nucleotides, the CDR3 is TGTGCCACCAGTGTCTCCGGGACTAGTGTCGATGAGCAGTTCTTC.

The chain employs TRBV10-2 and TRBJ2-7; 8 bases match TRBD1. CDR1 is WSHSY, CDR2 SAAADI, per germline. V trimming: 2 bases; J trimming: 12 bases; junction bases outside the gene matches: 6. The CDR3 sequence is 12 residues long. CDR3 coding DNA: TGCGCCAGCAGTGAGGCTCGGACAGGGCGGTACTTC. Its translation is CASSEARTGRYF.

The chain links TRBV7-8 to TRBJ1-1; no reliable D call. The germline gives CDR1 SGHVS, CDR2 FQNEAQ. V lost 1 base and J lost 0, with 3 bases in between. The CDR3 has 13 amino acids. CDR3 coding DNA: TGTGCCAGCAGCTTAGAGGTGAACACTGAAGCTTTCTTT. Protein: CASSLEVNTEAFF.

This clone was observed a handful of times. The rearrangement joins TRBV6-2 or TRBV6-3 to TRBJ2-3; 7 bases match TRBD1. The CDR3 is 14 amino acids. V was clipped by 4 bases and J by 5 bases; unmatched bases: 6. CDR1 and CDR2 (germline): MNHEY, SVGEGT. CDR3: CASSWSRGRDTQYF. The CDR3 bases are TGTGCCAGCAGTTGGAGCAGGGGGAGAGATACGCAGTATTTT.

The count of this clone is one. The V gene is TRBV6-1, the J gene TRBJ1-2, with no clear D. The germline CDR1 and CDR2 sequences are MNHNS and SASEGT. V lost 2 bases to trimming and J lost 6 bases, with 10 bases between them. The length of the CDR3 is 13 residues. The CDR3 region has the DNA TGTGCCAGCAGTGAAAGGAGGGTGGATGGCTACACCTTC. This gives the protein CASSERRVDGYTF.

This clone was observed once. V and J are TRBV7-8 and TRBJ2-7; no clear D. The CDR3 has 13 residues. Per germline, CDR1 SGHVS and CDR2 FQNEAQ. Trimming removed 5 bases from V and 4 bases from J, with 12 bases in between. The CDR3 DNA reads as TGTGCCAGCAGCACATTAGACGGTTACGAGCAGTACTTC. Its translation is CASSTLDGYEQYF.

This rearrangement joins TRBV7-2 to TRBJ2-7; 15 nucleotides agree with TRBD2. This CDR3 contains 19 residues. J gave up 3 bases and V 5 bases, and 14 bases lay outside the gene matches. Germline V gene lookup returns CDR1 SGHTA and CDR2 FQGNSA. The CDR3 DNA reads as TGTGCCAGCAGCCCGGGACTAGCGGGGGGCCCTCGGGAGTTCTACGAGCAGTACTTC. Its translation is CASSPGLAGGPREFYEQYF.

The chain carries TRBV4-2 and TRBJ2-3; 7 bases agree with TRBD2. This CDR3 has 17 residues. Germline V gives CDR1 LGHNA, CDR2 YNFKEQ. Losses at the gene ends were 0 bases for V and 0 bases for J; bases not matched to a gene: 6. As DNA, the CDR3 is TGTGCCAGCAGCCAAGATGACGGGGGGTCAAGCACAGATACGCAGTATTTT. As protein: CASSQDDGGSSTDTQYF.

The chain couples TRBV12-3 or TRBV12-4 to TRBJ1-1; D perhaps matches TRBD1 (6 bases). The CDR3 covers 11 residues. The germline V and J ends were trimmed by 8 bases and 9 bases, with 13 bases remaining between them. Written as DNA, the CDR3 is TGTGCCAGCGGGGGGGGCGTGCAAGCTTTCTTT. It translates to CASGGGVQAFF.

This sequence joins TRBV6-5 and TRBJ1-1, with D possibly being TRBD1 (5 bases). There are 16 residues in the CDR3. The V end lost 2 bases, the J end lost 4 bases, and 17 bases lay between the germline ends. Germline V CDR1 and CDR2: MNHEY, SVGAGI. The CDR3 DNA sequence: TGTGCCAGCAGTTACCGCACCTTGACAGCGTCCACTGAAGCTTTCTTT. Its translation is CASSYRTLTASTEAFF.

The V gene is TRBV20-1, the J gene TRBJ1-4; no definite D call. The CDR3 is made up of 14 amino acids. Trimming left V 3 bases short and J 0 bases short, with 8 bases between. In germline, CDR1 is DFQATT, CDR2 SNEGSKA (reference sequence). CDR3 DNA sequence: TGCAGTGCTAGTCCGGGATCAACTAATGAAAAACTGTTTTTT. Protein sequence: CSASPGSTNEKLFF.

This chain joins TRBV27 and TRBJ2-3; the match to TRBD2 covers 13 bases. CDR3 size: 18 residues. V trimming: 4 bases; J trimming: 2 bases; junction bases outside the gene matches: 9. CDR1 and CDR2 from the germline V gene are MNHEY and SMNVEV (reference sequence). CDR3 DNA: TGTGCCAGCAGTTCCCGCCGGGGACTAGCGGGGTTCACAGATACGCAGTATTTT. Residues: CASSSRRGLAGFTDTQYF.

This clone was recorded once. This sequence joins TRBV6-1 and TRBJ2-1; 8 bases fit TRBD1. The CDR3 spans 16 residues. CDR1 MNHNS and CDR2 SASEGT come from the germline V gene. Trimming cost V 2 bases and J 3 bases; bases outside gene matches: 6. The CDR3 here is CASSEYTRGLYNEQFF. The CDR3 DNA follows: TGTGCCAGCAGTGAATATACCAGGGGGCTCTACAATGAGCAGTTCTTC.

The chain has TRBV4-1 and TRBJ2-5; TRBD2 might be the D (6 bases). This CDR3 is 17 amino acids long. From germline, CDR1 is MGHRA and CDR2 YSYEKL. V was shortened by 5 bases and J by 1 base, with 20 bases between the two germline ends. In nucleotides, the CDR3 is TGCGCCAGCAGCGTAGGGACTCCAGGGCGACTCCAAGAGACCCAGTACTTC. This translates into CASSVGTPGRLQETQYF.

The chain uses TRBV7-2 and TRBJ2-1, with TRBD2 identical over 9 bases. From germline, CDR1 is SGHTA and CDR2 FQGNSA. Unmatched junction bases numbered 7, after V lost 2 bases and J lost 5 bases. The CDR3 is 16 residues long. CDR3 residues: CASSLNLAGLDNEQFF. The CDR3 DNA sequence: TGTGCCAGCAGCTTAAACCTAGCGGGGCTAGACAATGAGCAGTTCTTC.

The rearrangement joins TRBV3-1 (or the pseudogene TRBV3-2) to TRBJ2-2; 9 positions match TRBD1. The CDR3 has 15 residues. Germline loops: CDR1 LGHDT, CDR2 YNNKEL (reference sequence). Trimming took 6 bases from V and 4 from J; bases not matched to a gene: 6. CDR3 DNA: TGTGCCAGCAGTCACGGGACAGGGACCACCGGGGAGCTGTTTTTT. It translates to CASSHGTGTTGELFF.

This clone appeared a single time. The sample contains more than one DNA sequence encoding this CDR3. CDR3 sequence reads: CASSPGDTGELFF. DNA of the CDR3: TGTGCCAGCAGCCCGGGGGACACCGGGGAGCTGTTTTTT. The chain combines TRBV11-2 with TRBJ2-2; tentatively, D is TRBD2 (6 bases). Germline V CDR1 and CDR2: SGHAT, FQNNGV. Trimming removed 5 bases at V and 3 bases at J, with 7 bases between. The length of the CDR3 is 13 residues.

The chain carries TRBV7-2 and TRBJ2-7; TRBD1 matches at 8 bases. There are 15 residues in the CDR3. Germline V lookup: CDR1 SGHTA, CDR2 FQGNSA. Trimming cost V 0 bases and J 3 bases; bases outside gene matches: 4. DNA of the CDR3: TGTGCCAGCAGCTTAGCCCCAGGGGGCCTCTACGAGCAGTACTTC. It specifies CASSLAPGGLYEQYF.

This clone came up a few times. V usage is TRBV4-3 and J usage is TRBJ1-2; the D gene is possibly TRBD1 (6 bases). Germline V gene sequence: CDR1 LGHNA, CDR2 YSLEER. The CDR3 has 18 amino acids. The ends were cut back, 0 bases at V and 2 bases at J, with 19 bases in the middle. CDR3 in amino acids: CASSQDWGGASINYGYTF. In DNA form, the CDR3 reads TGCGCCAGCAGCCAAGATTGGGGGGGGGCCAGTATAAACTATGGCTACACCTTC.

V is TRBV11-2 and J is TRBJ2-2, with unresolved D. V was cut by 7 bases and J by 3 bases, with 12 bases left in between. The CDR3 covers 14 residues. Germline CDR1 reads SGHAT; CDR2 reads FQNNGV. The CDR3 protein is CASKLKTDTGELFF. CDR3 sequence (DNA): TGTGCCAGCAAATTGAAGACCGACACCGGGGAGCTGTTTTTT.

J is TRBJ1-2 and V is TRBV7-2; D uncertain. The CDR3 is 17 amino acids. The V end was cut by 3 bases, the J end by 1 base, with 18 bases between. Germline V gene lookup returns CDR1 SGHTA and CDR2 FQGNSA. The CDR3 spells CASSLESILGLNYGYTF. The CDR3 DNA reads TGTGCCAGCAGCTTGGAGTCTATTTTGGGTCTTAACTATGGCTACACCTTC.

The chain employs TRBV11-3 and TRBJ2-4, with D unresolved. CDR1 SGHNT and CDR2 YENEEA come from the germline V gene. Trimming removed 0 bases at V and 9 bases at J, with 12 bases between. The length of the CDR3 is 14 residues. DNA of the CDR3: TGTGCCAGCAGCTTAGACGCATCGTCCGGCATTCAGTACTTC. Its translation: CASSLDASSGIQYF.

The chain recombines TRBV5-6 with TRBJ2-7; D is possibly TRBD2 (6 bases). The germline CDR1 and CDR2 sequences are SGHDT and YYEEEE. Trimming removed 3 bases from V and 0 bases from J, with 16 bases in between. The CDR3 is made up of 16 amino acids. The CDR3: CASSSRREYSSYEQYF. The CDR3 DNA sequence: TGTGCCAGCAGCTCTCGGCGGGAATACAGCTCCTACGAGCAGTACTTC. Based on the CDR3 plus reference TRBV5-6 and TRBJ2-7, the full variable domain is DAGVTQSPTHLIKTRGQQVTLRCSPKSGHDTVSWYQQALGQGPQFIFQYYEEEERQRGNFPDRFSGHQFPNYSSELNVNALLLGDSALYLCASSSRREYSSYEQYFGPGTRLTVT.